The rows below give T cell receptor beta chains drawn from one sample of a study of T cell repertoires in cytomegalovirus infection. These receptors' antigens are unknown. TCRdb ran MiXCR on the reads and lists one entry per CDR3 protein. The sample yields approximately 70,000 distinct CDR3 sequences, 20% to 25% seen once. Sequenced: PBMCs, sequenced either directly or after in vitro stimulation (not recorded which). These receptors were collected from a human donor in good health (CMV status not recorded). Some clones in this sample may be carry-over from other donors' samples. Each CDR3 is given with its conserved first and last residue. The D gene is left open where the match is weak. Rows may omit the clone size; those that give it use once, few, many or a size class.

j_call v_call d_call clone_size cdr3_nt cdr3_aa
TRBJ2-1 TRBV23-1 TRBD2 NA TGCGCCAGCAAGGGGGTTTTACCAACTAGCGGGAAACGTCCCCCACGCAATGAGCAGTTCTTC CASKGVLPTSGKRPPRNEQFF
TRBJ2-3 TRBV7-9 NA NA TGTGCCAGCAGCAAATGGACAGATACGCAGTATTTT CASSKWTDTQYF
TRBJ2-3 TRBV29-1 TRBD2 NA TGCAGCGTCCCAGCGGGAGGCCCCACAGATACGCAGTATTTT CSVPAGGPTDTQYF
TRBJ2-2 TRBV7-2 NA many TGTGCCAGCAGCTTAGCCTCGGGAGTCCCCGGGGAGCTGTTTTTT CASSLASGVPGELFF
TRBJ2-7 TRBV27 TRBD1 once TGTGCCAGCAGCGGGACAGGGGGCTACGAGCAGTACTTC CASSGTGGYEQYF
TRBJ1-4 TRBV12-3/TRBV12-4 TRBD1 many TGTGCCAGCAGCCGGACAGGAGAAAAACTGTTTTTT CASSRTGEKLFF
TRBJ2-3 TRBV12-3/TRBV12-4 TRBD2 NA TGTGCCAGCAGTCGCAGCGGGAGATTATCAGATACGCAGTATTTT CASSRSGRLSDTQYF
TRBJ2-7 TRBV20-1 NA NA TGCAGTGCTAGACTAACTAGCTCCTACGAGCAGTACTTC CSARLTSSYEQYF
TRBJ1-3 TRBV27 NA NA TGTGCCACCTCGAAGGGGGGGGCCTTTGGAAACACCATATATTTT CATSKGGAFGNTIYF
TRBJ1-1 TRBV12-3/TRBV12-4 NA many TGTGCCAGCGGTGGAGGGATTGAAGCTTTCTTT CASGGGIEAFF
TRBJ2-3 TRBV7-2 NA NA TGTGCCAGCAGCTTAGGGACCAACGGGCCGCAGTATTTT CASSLGTNGPQYF
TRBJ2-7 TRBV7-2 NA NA TGTGCCAGCAGCTCTCGGGTTTCCTACGAGCAGTACTTC CASSSRVSYEQYF
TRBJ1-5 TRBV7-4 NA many TGTGCCAGCAGCACCCTGGTTCGGCCAGGGCCCTATAGCAATCAGCCCCAGCATTTT CASSTLVRPGPYSNQPQHF
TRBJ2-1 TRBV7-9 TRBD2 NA TGTGCCAGCAGCTTAGTAGCGGGAGCTACACCTTACAATGAGCAGTTCTTC CASSLVAGATPYNEQFF
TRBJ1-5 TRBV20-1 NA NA TGCAGTGCTAGAGATCAATTCGGCAGGGGAACCGATCAGCCCCAGCATTTT CSARDQFGRGTDQPQHF
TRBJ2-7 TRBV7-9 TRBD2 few TGTGCCAGCAGCTCTGCGGCGGGAGGGTACGAGCAGTACTTC CASSSAAGGYEQYF
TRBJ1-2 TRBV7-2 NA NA TGTGCCAGCAGCTTAAGGGGGGAGGCCCCCTTC CASSLRGEAPF
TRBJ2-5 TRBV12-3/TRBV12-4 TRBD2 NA TGTGCCAGCAGTCGTCGGGCTAGCGGTGCCTCGGGGACCCAGTACTTC CASSRRASGASGTQYF
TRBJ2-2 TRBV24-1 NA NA TGTGCCACCAGTGATATACTCCGCACCGGGGAGCTGTTTTTT CATSDILRTGELFF
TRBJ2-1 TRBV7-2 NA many TGTGCCAGCAGCTTTGTGAGCGCGGGATACAATGAGCAGTTCTTC CASSFVSAGYNEQFF